Following are 7 T cell receptor beta chains from one sample sequenced in a study of metastatic and nonmetastatic thyroid tumors. TCRdb re-processed the PCR reads through MiXCR. The sample has thousands of clones; about 19% are singletons. Every patient underwent thyroid surgery untreated. The sequenced sample was adjacent normal tissue. The receptors originated from a male donor with papillary thyroid cancer or a benign thyroid nodule (not recorded which). Some clones in this sample may be carry-over from other donors' samples.

This clone was detected a few times. The chain carries TRBV6-1 and TRBJ1-1; D not resolved. Germline assignment: CDR1 MNHNS and CDR2 SASEGT. The CDR3 totals 11 residues. V gave up 8 bases and J gave up 6 bases, with 10 bases separating them. The CDR3 spells CASSGAPEAFF. In DNA, the CDR3 is TGTGCCAGCTCTGGAGCCCCTGAAGCTTTCTTT.

This chain joins TRBV18 and TRBJ2-7, with a weak D call TRBD1 (5 bases). CDR1 and CDR2 (germline): KGHSH, LQKENI. The V end was cut by 3 bases, the J end by 6 bases, with 12 bases between. CDR3 size: 13 residues. This CDR3 is CASSPSSRGEQYV. The CDR3, as DNA: TGTGCCAGCTCACCGAGCTCTAGGGGCGAGCAGTACGTC.

The gene calls are TRBV2 and TRBJ2-2, with D hard to call. CDR3 length: 14 amino acids. Germline CDR1 SNHLY, CDR2 FYNNEI. Trimming left V 3 bases short and J 0 bases short, with 5 bases between. CDR3 DNA: TGTGCCAGCAGTGAGTCCTCGAACACCGGGGAGCTGTTTTTT. The encoded protein is CASSESSNTGELFF.

The genes are TRBV6-1 and TRBJ1-6, with no clear D. The CDR3 sequence is 14 residues long. Germline loops: CDR1 MNHNS, CDR2 SASEGT. V lost 9 bases and J lost 0, with 9 bases in between. CDR3 nucleotides: TGTGCCAGTTTGAGGAGCTCCTATAATTCACCCCTCCACTTT. It is translated as CASLRSSYNSPLHF.

This clone was observed at least ten times. The rearrangement links TRBV19 to TRBJ2-5; possibly TRBD2 for D (6 bases). The length of the CDR3 is 14 residues. V lost 5 bases and J lost 3, with 13 bases in between. CDR1 is LNHDA, CDR2 SQIVND, per germline (reference sequence). CDR3 loop: CASSRGLLKETQYF. The CDR3 bases are TGTGCCAGTAGTCGGGGACTTTTGAAAGAGACCCAGTACTTC.

This clone was counted ten times or more. The V and J genes are TRBV18 and TRBJ2-1; 8 bases map to TRBD1. Unmatched junction bases numbered 4, after V lost 3 bases and J lost 6 bases. Per the germline V gene, CDR1 is KGHSH and CDR2 is LQKENI. The CDR3 is 14 amino acids. CDR3 region: CASSPGQVFNEQFF. The CDR3, as DNA: TGTGCCAGCTCACCGGGACAGGTGTTCAATGAGCAGTTCTTC.

The chain uses TRBV7-8 and TRBJ2-2; D unclear. Germline V gene sequence: CDR1 SGHVS, CDR2 FQNEAQ. This CDR3 has 14 amino acids. The germline V and J ends were trimmed by 7 bases and 1 base, with 10 bases remaining between them. In DNA form, the CDR3 reads TGTGCCAGCACCACACCGCAGAACACCGGGGAGCTGTTTTTT. Its translation is CASTTPQNTGELFF.